Sequencing of this TCR beta chain was carried out in a study of blood T cell repertoires in COVID-19 (dated by TCRdb to 2019 to 2021). About the full investigation: Collaborator samples came from the United States, Italy and Spain and covered acute and convalescent phases of COVID-19. The prospective study material was composed of cDNA or gDNA derived from T cells, B-cell-depleted T cells, or PBMCs. Subjects who had been exposed to COVID-19, were actively infected with it, or had recovered from it provided the deeply sampled blood TCRbeta repertoires that made up the dataset. The repertoires were released in a freely available public database meant as a resource for research on the immune response to SARS-CoV-2. The samples were drawn from two sources: the first 160 participants of the ongoing ImmuneRACE study, and over 1,000 subjects contributed by 6 global collaborators. The sample metadata nearly always contained a de-identified subject ID, COVID-19 status, age in years and sex. Where available, HLA class I and class II types were obtained from metadata supplied by the sample provider rather than from assay-based typing.

TCRbeta CDR3 regions were amplified from genomic DNA using the immunoSEQ Assay, a bias-controlled multiplex PCR. The authors' analysis ran thus. Within the assay, amplification of reference gene primers was used to estimate how many nucleated cells each sample contained. To quantify the absolute abundance of each unique TCRbeta CDR3 rearrangement, sequence reads were collapsed and filtered. For each sample, productive Simpson clonality was calculated as the square root of Simpson's diversity index across productive rearrangements. Imported from immuneACCESS, the table was reduced by TCRdb to in-frame sequences with V and J called. These copies leave out some clones; in studies compared against another copy, an unresolved V gene accounts for under half, and the cause of the remainder is not known. V, J and clone size are those of that table, while D and trimming were read from the DNA. The sample records about 150,000 clones, approximately 84% of which are singletons. Approximately 5% of the sample belongs to the ten largest clones.

Whole blood was collected in K2EDTA tubes by collaborating institutions according to the institutions' own protocols. For TCRbeta analysis, collaborator samples were shipped as frozen whole blood, as isolated PBMCs, or as DNA extracted from either sample type. This clone was recorded many times. The clone's antigen remains unknown. There are no base qualities to consult, and no much larger clone falls within one base. Study-wide conclusions, independent of this receptor: How much clinical and demographic metadata was included differed by source and by participant, and the metadata was provided uncurated.

The CDR3 spans 15 residues, from the cysteine through the phenylalanine. Only CDR3 DNA is held: 45 bases, read in frame from base 1. Reading the germline V gene gives CDR1 SGHDT and CDR2 YYEEEE. V and J are truncated by 2 bases and 2 bases respectively, leaving an intervening sequence of 11 bases. Recombination linked TRBV5-6 to TRBJ2-1; TRBD2 is perhaps the D gene, given 6 matching bases. Specimen: peripheral blood. This clonotype was sampled from a human donor in a cohort sampled during active COVID-19. The bases are TGTGCCAGCAGCTTTGAGCGGAGGGCCTACAATGAGCAGTTCTTC. This sequence encodes CASSFERRAYNEQFF.